This entry describes one T cell receptor (beta chain). No antigen is known for it. The authors split each subset's genomic DNA evenly across several immunoSEQ plates. The table came from immunoSEQ multiplex PCR; TCRdb's copy has only in-frame clones and leaves some out. In the table there are hundreds of thousands of clones, over 90% of which are singletons. As defined, naive CD8 cells were CD45RO-negative and positively selected for CCR7, with terminally differentiated effector memory CD45RA+ cells excluded. This record comes from a study of shared clonotypes between healthy human individuals. Whole-study results and caveats: Researchers sampled blood only, noting tissue repertoires likely differ.

Trimming removed 4 bases from V and 5 bases from J; junction bases left unmatched: 3. Germline assignment: CDR1 SGHKS and CDR2 YYEKEE (reference sequence). CDR3 length: 15 residues. Sample: naive CD8+ T cells sorted from blood. This sequence was found in a man aged 25 to 45 in good health. V usage is TRBV5-5 and J usage is TRBJ2-7; 16 positions agree with TRBD2. CDR3 loop: CASSPGLAGGDEQYF. In nucleotides, the CDR3 is TGTGCCAGCAGCCCGGGACTAGCGGGAGGGGACGAGCAGTACTTC.